Listed here is a single T cell receptor (beta chain). Its specificity is not known. This specimen comes from a study of T cell responses to AZD1222 COVID-19 vaccine. Study-level points and caveats: Samples come after the peak T cell response, not at day 14.

CDR1 is MDHEN and CDR2 is SYDVKM in the germline V gene. The CDR3 contains 17 residues. V lost 9 bases and J 7 bases, leaving 25 bases between the germline ends. Method: immunoSEQ multiplex PCR; TCRdb's copy keeps in-frame clones and lacks some. The data hold 100,000 to 120,000 clones, with about four fifths observed a single time. This TCR was recovered from an adult in good health. The V gene is TRBV28, the J gene TRBJ1-6; no reliable D call. The source was peripheral blood, collected on day 0 of AZD1222 vaccination. This chain's CDR3 is CASQSKARWGFNSPLHF. CDR3 sequence (DNA): TGTGCCAGTCAGTCCAAAGCCCGGTGGGGTTTCAATTCACCCCTCCACTTT.